A single T cell receptor (beta chain) is shown here with its context. Single viable CD3+CD4+CD8-CD45RO+ cells were sorted as the memory CD4+ T cells. Positive selection with CD4 microbeads enriched total CD4+ T cells. The source of the sample is a study of memory CD4+ T cells and cytomegalovirus serostatus. Study context: Of the healthy Belgian adults, several were CMV seropositive and 24 seronegative.

The germline V gene encodes CDR1 LNHDA and CDR2 SQIVND (reference sequence). This CDR3 has 14 residues. Trimming removed 4 bases at V and 0 bases at J, with 10 bases between. Original processing methods: After removing out-of-frame reads, 2 million to 2.5 million distinct TCRbeta sequences remained. The table came from immunoSEQ multiplex PCR; TCRdb's copy has only in-frame clones and leaves some out. The DNA gave D and trimming, while V, J and clone size come from that table. This table has under 45,000 clones, about three quarters appearing once. The chain carries TRBV19 and TRBJ2-7, with no clear D. This sequence originates from an adult in good health and CMV-seronegative. Sequences were obtained from memory CD4+ T cells from blood. Here the CDR3 DNA reads TGTGCCAGTAGTAAAGGACCGTTCTCCTACGAGCAGTACTTC. This gives the protein CASSKGPFSYEQYF.